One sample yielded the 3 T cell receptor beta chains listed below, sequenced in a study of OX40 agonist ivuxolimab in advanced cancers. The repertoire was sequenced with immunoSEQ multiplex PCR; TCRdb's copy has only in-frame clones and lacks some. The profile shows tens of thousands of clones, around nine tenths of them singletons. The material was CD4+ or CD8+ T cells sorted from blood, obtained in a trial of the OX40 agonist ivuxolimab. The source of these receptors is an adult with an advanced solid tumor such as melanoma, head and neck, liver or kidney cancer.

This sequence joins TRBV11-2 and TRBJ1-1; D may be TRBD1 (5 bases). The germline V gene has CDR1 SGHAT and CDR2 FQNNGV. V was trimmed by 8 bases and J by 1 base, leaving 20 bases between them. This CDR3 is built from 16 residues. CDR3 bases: TGTGCCAGCCAAAAAGGGTGGGCAGGGCCGAACACTGAAGCTTTCTTT. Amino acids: CASQKGWAGPNTEAFF.

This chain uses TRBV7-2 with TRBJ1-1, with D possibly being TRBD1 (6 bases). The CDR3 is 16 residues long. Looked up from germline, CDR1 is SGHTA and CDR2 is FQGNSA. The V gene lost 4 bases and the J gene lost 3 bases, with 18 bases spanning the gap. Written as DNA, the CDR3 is TGTGCCAGCAGCTCGACAGGTTGGGGGAGGGACACTGAAGCTTTCTTT. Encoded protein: CASSSTGWGRDTEAFF.

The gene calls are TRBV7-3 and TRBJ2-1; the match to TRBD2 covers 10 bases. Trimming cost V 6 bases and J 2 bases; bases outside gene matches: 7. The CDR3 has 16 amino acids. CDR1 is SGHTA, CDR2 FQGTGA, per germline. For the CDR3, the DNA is TGTGCCAGCAGTAATTTAGCGGGGGGCGCCTACAATGAGCAGTTCTTC. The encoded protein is CASSNLAGGAYNEQFF.